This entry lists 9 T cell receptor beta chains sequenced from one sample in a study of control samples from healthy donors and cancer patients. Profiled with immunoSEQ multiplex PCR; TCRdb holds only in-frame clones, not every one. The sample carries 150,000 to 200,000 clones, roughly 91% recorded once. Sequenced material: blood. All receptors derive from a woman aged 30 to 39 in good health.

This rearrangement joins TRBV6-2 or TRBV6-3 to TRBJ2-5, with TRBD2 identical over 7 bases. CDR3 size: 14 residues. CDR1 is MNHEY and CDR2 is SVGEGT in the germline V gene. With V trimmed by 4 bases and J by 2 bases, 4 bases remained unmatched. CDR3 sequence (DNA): TGTGCCAGCAGTTTGGGGCGGGGGCAAGAGACCCAGTACTTC. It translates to CASSLGRGQETQYF.

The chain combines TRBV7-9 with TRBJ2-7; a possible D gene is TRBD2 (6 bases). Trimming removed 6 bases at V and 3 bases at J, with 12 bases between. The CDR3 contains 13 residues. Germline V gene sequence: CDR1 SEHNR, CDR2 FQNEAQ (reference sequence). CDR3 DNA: TGTGCCAGCAGAGGTCAGGGAGGCTACGAGCAGTACTTC. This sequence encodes CASRGQGGYEQYF.

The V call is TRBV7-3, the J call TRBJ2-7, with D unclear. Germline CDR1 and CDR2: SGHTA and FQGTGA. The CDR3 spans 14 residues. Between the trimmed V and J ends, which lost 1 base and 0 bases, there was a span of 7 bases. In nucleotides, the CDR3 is TGTGCCAGCAGCTTAAAGCGCCTCTCCTACGAGCAGTACTTC. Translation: CASSLKRLSYEQYF.

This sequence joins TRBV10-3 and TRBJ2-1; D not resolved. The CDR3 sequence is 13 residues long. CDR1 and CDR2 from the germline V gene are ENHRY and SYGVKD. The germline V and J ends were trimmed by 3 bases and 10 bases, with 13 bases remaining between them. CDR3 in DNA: TGTGCCATCAGTGACCTCTATGGTCCCGAGCAGTTCTTC. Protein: CAISDLYGPEQFF.

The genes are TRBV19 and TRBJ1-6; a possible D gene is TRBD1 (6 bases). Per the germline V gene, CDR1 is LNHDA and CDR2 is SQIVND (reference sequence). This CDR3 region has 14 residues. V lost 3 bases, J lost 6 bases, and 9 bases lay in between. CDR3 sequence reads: CASSIGDINSPLHF. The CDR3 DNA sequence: TGTGCCAGTAGTATCGGGGACATTAATTCACCCCTCCACTTT.

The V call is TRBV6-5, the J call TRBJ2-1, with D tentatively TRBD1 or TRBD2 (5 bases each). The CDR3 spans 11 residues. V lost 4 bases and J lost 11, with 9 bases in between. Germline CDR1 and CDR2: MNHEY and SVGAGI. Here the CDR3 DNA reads TGTGCCAGCAGTTCGCCGGGACAGCAGTTCTTC. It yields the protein CASSSPGQQFF.

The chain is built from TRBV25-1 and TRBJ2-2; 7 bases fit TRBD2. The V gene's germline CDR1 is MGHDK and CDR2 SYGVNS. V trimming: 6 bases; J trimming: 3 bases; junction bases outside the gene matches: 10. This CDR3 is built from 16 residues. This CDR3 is CASRTGRELHTGELFF. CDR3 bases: TGTGCCAGCAGGACGGGGCGGGAGTTGCACACCGGGGAGCTGTTTTTT.

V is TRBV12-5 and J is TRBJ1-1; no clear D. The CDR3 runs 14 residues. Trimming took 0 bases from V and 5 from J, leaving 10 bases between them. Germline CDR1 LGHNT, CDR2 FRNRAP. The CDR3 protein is CASGLVLGKTEAFF. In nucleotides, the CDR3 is TGTGCTAGTGGTTTGGTATTGGGGAAGACTGAAGCTTTCTTT.

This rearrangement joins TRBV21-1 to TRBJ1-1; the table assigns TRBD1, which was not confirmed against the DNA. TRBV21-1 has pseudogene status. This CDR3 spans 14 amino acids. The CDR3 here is CASSKGNRGLEAFF. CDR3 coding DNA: TGTGCCAGCAGCAAAGGGAACAGGGGGCTCGAAGCTTTCTTT.